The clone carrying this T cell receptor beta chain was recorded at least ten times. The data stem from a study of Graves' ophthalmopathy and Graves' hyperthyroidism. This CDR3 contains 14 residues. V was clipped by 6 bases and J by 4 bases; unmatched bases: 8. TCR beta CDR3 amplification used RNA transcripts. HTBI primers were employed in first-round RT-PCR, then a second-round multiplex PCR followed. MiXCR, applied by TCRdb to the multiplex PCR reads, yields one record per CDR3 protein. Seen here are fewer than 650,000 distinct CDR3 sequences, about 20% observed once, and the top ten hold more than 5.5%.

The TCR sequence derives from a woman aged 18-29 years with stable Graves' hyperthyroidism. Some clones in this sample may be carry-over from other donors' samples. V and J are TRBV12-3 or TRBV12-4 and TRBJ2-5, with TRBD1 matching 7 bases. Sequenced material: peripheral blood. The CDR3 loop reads CASSHRGALETQYF. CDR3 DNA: TGTGCCAGCAGCCACAGGGGAGCCCTAGAGACCCAGTACTTC.